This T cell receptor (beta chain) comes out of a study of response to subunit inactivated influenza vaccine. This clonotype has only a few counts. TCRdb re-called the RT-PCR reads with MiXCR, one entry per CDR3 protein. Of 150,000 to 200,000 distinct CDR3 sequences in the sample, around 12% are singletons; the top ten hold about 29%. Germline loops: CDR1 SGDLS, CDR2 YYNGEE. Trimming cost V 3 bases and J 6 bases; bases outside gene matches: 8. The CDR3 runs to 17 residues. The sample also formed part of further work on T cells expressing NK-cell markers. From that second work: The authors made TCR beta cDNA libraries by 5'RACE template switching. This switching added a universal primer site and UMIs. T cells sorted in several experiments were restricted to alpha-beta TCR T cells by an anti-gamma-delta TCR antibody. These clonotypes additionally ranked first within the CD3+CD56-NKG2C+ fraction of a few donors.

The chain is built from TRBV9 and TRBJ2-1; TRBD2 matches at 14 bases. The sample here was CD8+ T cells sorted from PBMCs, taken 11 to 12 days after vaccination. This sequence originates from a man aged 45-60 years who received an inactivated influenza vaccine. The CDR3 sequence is CASSGRLAGGPSNEQFF. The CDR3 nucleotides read TGTGCCAGCAGCGGTAGACTAGCGGGAGGGCCAAGCAATGAGCAGTTCTTC.